The next 23 T cell receptor beta chains were all read from a single sample in a study of metastatic and nonmetastatic thyroid tumors. All patients reached thyroid surgery having received no treatment beforehand. With MiXCR, TCRdb reprocessed the PCR reads. The repertoire includes about 21,000 clones, roughly an eighth of them detected once, and around 22% sits in the top ten. Sequencing was carried out using blood. These receptors were collected from a female donor with papillary thyroid cancer or a benign thyroid nodule (not recorded which). Some clones in this sample may be carry-over from other donors' samples.

This clone was counted at least ten times. The chain employs TRBV7-9 and TRBJ1-2; maybe TRBD1 (5 bases). The ends were cut back, 11 bases at V and 2 bases at J, with 18 bases in the middle. This CDR3 is 14 amino acids long. The germline V gene has CDR1 SEHNR and CDR2 FQNEAQ (reference sequence). CDR3 bases: TGTGCCTATGCGGTTGGGACGGTGAACTATGGCTACACCTTC. It translates to CAYAVGTVNYGYTF.

This clone has ten or more counts. This chain uses TRBV24-1 with TRBJ2-3; D unresolved. The germline V gene has CDR1 KGHDR and CDR2 SFDVKD. The CDR3 spans 12 residues. Trimming cost V 7 bases and J 5 bases, with 9 bases left between them. The CDR3 nucleotides are TGTGCCACCAGCACCTCCAGAGATACGCAGTATTTT. Encoded protein: CATSTSRDTQYF.

This clone was counted a single time. The chain links TRBV5-6 to TRBJ2-3; TRBD2 matches at 7 bases. The CDR3 has 16 amino acids. J was trimmed by 0 bases and V by 3 bases; bases with no gene match: 7. CDR1 is SGHDT, CDR2 YYEEEE, per germline. The CDR3 loop reads CASSSTGGGSTDTQYF. CDR3 sequence (DNA): TGTGCCAGCAGCTCGACGGGCGGGGGAAGCACAGATACGCAGTATTTT.

With regard to this clone: A much more abundant neighbour one base away suggests this may be a read error. This specimen includes other DNA sequences encoding the same CDR3. The V and J genes are TRBV7-3 and TRBJ2-2, with a tentative D call TRBD2 (7 bases). The CDR3 covers 13 residues. CDR1 SGHTA and CDR2 FQGTGA come from the germline V gene. Here the CDR3 DNA reads TGTGCCAGCAGCTTACACAGGGCGGGGGAGTTGTTTTTT. Translation gives CASSLHRAGELFF.

The chain uses TRBV6-2 or TRBV6-3 and TRBJ1-3; D gene unclear. The CDR3 is made up of 13 amino acids. Trimming cost V 2 bases and J 3 bases, with 5 bases left between them. The germline V gene encodes CDR1 MNHEY and CDR2 SVGEGT. This CDR3 reads CASSYDNGNTIYF. For the CDR3, the DNA is TGTGCCAGCAGTTACGACAATGGAAACACCATATATTTT.

This clone was recorded many times. At one of its ends the junction is not consistent with the germline gene, which may arise from a read error. The chain links TRBV19 to TRBJ2-6, with TRBD1 identical over 7 bases. The germline CDR1 and CDR2 sequences are LNHDA and SQIVND (reference sequence). The CDR3 runs to 16 residues. CDR3 sequence reads: CASGGRGKAGVNVLTF. In DNA, the CDR3 is TGTGCCAGTGGGGGCAGGGGGAAAGCCGGGGTCAACGTCCTGACTTTC.

About this clone: A much bigger clone sits one base away, suggesting this may be a read error. Here the CDR3 DNA reads TGCAGTGCACTGGGACCTTTACTCGGGGGGACCCAGTACTTC. Its translation: CSALGPLLGGTQYF. The chain links TRBV20-1 to TRBJ2-5, with a possible D match to TRBD2 (6 bases). Germline V gene sequence: CDR1 DFQATT, CDR2 SNEGSKA (reference sequence). Trimming removed 6 bases from V and 7 bases from J, with 21 bases in between. The CDR3 has 14 residues.

Many counts were recorded for this clone. This may be a read error: a much more frequent sequence differs by one nucleotide. The chain links TRBV6-1 to TRBJ2-1; a possible D gene is TRBD1 (6 bases). The germline CDR1 and CDR2 sequences are MNHNS and SASEGT. This CDR3 region has 16 residues. CDR3: CASSPTSGAQYNERFF. For the CDR3, the DNA is TGTGCCAGCAGTCCTACCTCAGGGGCCCAGTACAATGAGCGGTTCTTC.

This clone was counted many times. The chain couples TRBV7-7 to TRBJ1-2; TRBD1 might be the D (5 bases). V was shortened by 1 base and J by 6 bases, with 18 bases between the two germline ends. The CDR3 is 16 residues long. The germline V gene has CDR1 SSHAT and CDR2 FNYEAQ (reference sequence). The CDR3 DNA reads as TGTGCCAGCAGCTTAGGGGCCAGGGATAACGATGATGGCTACACCTTC. It specifies CASSLGARDNDDGYTF.

Only a few counts were recorded for this clone. This chain joins TRBV12-5 and TRBJ2-2; D remains unclear. Germline CDR1 reads LGHNT; CDR2 reads FRNRAP. The V end lost 7 bases, the J end lost 0 bases, and 18 bases lay between the germline ends. The CDR3 contains 17 residues. The CDR3 is CASVFSPQYANTGELFF. In DNA, the CDR3 is TGTGCTAGTGTTTTTTCTCCCCAGTATGCGAACACCGGGGAGCTGTTTTTT. Supplemented by reference TRBV12-5 and TRBJ2-2, the full variable domain reads DARVTQTPRHKVTEMGQEVTMRCQPILGHNTVFWYRQTMMQGLELLAYFRNRAPLDDSGMPKDRFSAEMPDATLATLKIQPSEPRDSAVYFCASVFSPQYANTGELFFGEGSRLTVL.

The chain has TRBV6-1 and TRBJ2-7, with D perhaps given as TRBD1 or TRBD2 (5 bases each). The CDR3 has 14 residues. Germline-derived CDR1 and CDR2 are MNHNS and SASEGT. Here the CDR3 DNA reads TGTGTCAGCAGAGCCCTTGGGGGCTCCTACGAGCAGTACGTC. This codes for CVSRALGGSYEQYV.

This clone showed up many times. The J gene is TRBJ1-1, the V gene TRBV11-2; 8 bases fit TRBD1. This CDR3 is 13 amino acids long. V was pared by 5 bases and J by 4 bases, with 3 bases of the junction left unmatched. Germline V CDR1 and CDR2: SGHAT, FQNNGV. The CDR3, as DNA: TGTGCCAGCAGCACAGACAGGGGCACTGAAGCTTTCTTT. As protein: CASSTDRGTEAFF.

A few counts support this clone. This sequence joins TRBV6-1 and TRBJ2-2; no definite D call. Germline-derived CDR1 and CDR2 are MNHNS and SASEGT. The V end was cut by 5 bases, the J end by 8 bases, with 21 bases between. The CDR3 contains 16 residues. CDR3 sequence: CASSSPRGRRGGELFF. CDR3 nucleotide sequence: TGTGCCAGCAGTTCCCCCCGTGGCAGGAGAGGAGGGGAGCTGTTTTTT.

This clone ranks as medium-sized. This sample includes further DNA sequences coding for the same CDR3. DNA of the CDR3: TGTGCCAGCTGGGGCAGCGCGAACACCGGGGAGCTGTTTTTT. Residues: CASWGSANTGELFF. The genes are TRBV28 and TRBJ2-2, with D perhaps TRBD1 (5 bases). CDR3 length: 14 amino acids. Per the germline V gene, CDR1 is MDHEN and CDR2 is SYDVKM. Trimming removed 8 bases from V and 0 bases from J, with 10 bases in between.

Relative to its sample, this clone is medium-sized. V usage is TRBV12-3 or TRBV12-4 and J usage is TRBJ1-6; TRBD1 matches at 7 bases. This CDR3 is built from 14 residues. The V segment lost 6 bases and the J segment 7 bases; nucleotides outside the gene matches: 6. CDR3 region: CASSPTGRNSPLHF. The CDR3 coding sequence is TGTGCCAGCAGCCCGACAGGGCGGAATTCACCCCTCCACTTT.

This clone was counted ten times or more. This chain joins TRBV2 and TRBJ2-6, with TRBD1 matching 9 bases. The V segment lost 11 bases and the J segment 0 bases; nucleotides outside the gene matches: 8. The germline V gene encodes CDR1 SNHLY and CDR2 FYNNEI. This CDR3 contains 16 residues. In nucleotides, the CDR3 is TGTGCCTCTGACGGGACAGGGCGCTCTGGGGCCAACGTCCTGACTTTC. It codes for CASDGTGRSGANVLTF.

This clone has at least ten counts. This rearrangement joins TRBV27 to TRBJ2-1, with 11 bases lining up with TRBD2. Germline CDR1 is MNHEY and CDR2 is SMNVEV (reference sequence). This CDR3 has 16 amino acids. The J segment lost 6 bases and the V segment lost 2 bases, leaving 6 bases of the junction unmatched. For the CDR3, the DNA is TGTGCCAGCAGTTTAACTAGCGGGAGTTTGGGCAATGAGCAGTTCTTC. Translation: CASSLTSGSLGNEQFF.

This clone counts as medium-sized (0.01 to 0.1%). The chain has TRBV19 and TRBJ2-7; D gene ambiguous. CDR1 and CDR2 from the germline V gene are LNHDA and SQIVND (reference sequence). V was cut by 1 base and J by 3 bases, with 1 base left in between. The CDR3 covers 11 residues. The CDR3 is CASSIGYEQYF. CDR3 nucleotide sequence: TGTGCCAGTAGTATAGGCTACGAGCAGTACTTC.

By sample fraction, this clone is medium-sized (0.01 to 0.1%). V is TRBV6-5 and J is TRBJ1-5; D remains unclear. Trimming took 2 bases from V and 2 from J, leaving 13 bases between them. Germline V gene sequence: CDR1 MNHEY, CDR2 SVGAGI. There are 16 residues in the CDR3. CDR3 coding DNA: TGTGCCAGCAGTTACCTAAGGAGGGATGGCAATCAGCCCCAGCATTTT. It encodes CASSYLRRDGNQPQHF.

This clone was counted ten times or more. This sequence joins TRBV6-6 and TRBJ2-1, with D possibly being TRBD2 (6 bases). CDR1 and CDR2 (germline): MNHNY, SVGAGI (reference sequence). V was clipped by 2 bases and J by 5 bases, with 25 bases between them. The CDR3 covers 19 residues. CDR3 DNA sequence: TGTGCCAGCAGTTACATCCGGGGGAATAGGCTAGGGGCTAACAATGAGCAGTTCTTC. Protein: CASSYIRGNRLGANNEQFF.

As regards this clone: This may stem from a read error, because a much larger clone lies one nucleotide away. The genes are TRBV6-1 and TRBJ2-7; TRBD2 might be the D (6 bases). From germline, CDR1 is MNHNS and CDR2 SASEGT. The CDR3 consists of 13 residues. V shed 6 bases and J shed 7 bases, with 16 bases lying between them. The CDR3 sequence is CASSLHSAGEQYF. Here the CDR3 DNA reads TGTGCCAGCAGCCTACATAGCGCGGGGGAGCAGTACTTC.

This clone was observed many times. J is TRBJ1-3 and V is TRBV6-1; the D gene is possibly TRBD1 (5 bases). V dropped 8 bases and J dropped 9 bases, with 14 bases sitting between them. Germline V gene sequence: CDR1 MNHNS, CDR2 SASEGT. This CDR3 is 12 amino acids long. The CDR3 here is CASGRGDGTIYF. The CDR3 DNA sequence: TGTGCCAGCGGGAGAGGGGATGGCACCATATATTTT.

Only a few counts were recorded for this clone. The CDR3 coding sequence is TGTGCCAGAAGGGTTTCGGGAAACACCATATATTTT. Encoded protein: CARRVSGNTIYF. The chain employs TRBV6-1 and TRBJ1-3; D remains ambiguous. V was trimmed by 9 bases and J by 4 bases, leaving 10 bases between them. The CDR3 has 12 residues. Germline V gene lookup returns CDR1 MNHNS and CDR2 SASEGT.